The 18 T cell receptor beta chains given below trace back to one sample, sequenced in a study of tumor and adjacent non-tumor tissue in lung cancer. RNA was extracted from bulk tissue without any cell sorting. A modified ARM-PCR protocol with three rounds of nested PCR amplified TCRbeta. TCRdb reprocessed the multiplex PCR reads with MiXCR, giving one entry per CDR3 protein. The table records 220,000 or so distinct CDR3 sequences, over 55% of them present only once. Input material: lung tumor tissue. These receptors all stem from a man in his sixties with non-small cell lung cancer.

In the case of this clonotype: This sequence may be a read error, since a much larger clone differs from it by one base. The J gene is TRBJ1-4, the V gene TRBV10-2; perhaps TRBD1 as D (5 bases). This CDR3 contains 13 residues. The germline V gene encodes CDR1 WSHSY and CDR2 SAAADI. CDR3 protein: CASSVPGNEKLSF. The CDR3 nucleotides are TGCGCCAGCAGTGTACCAGGGAATGAAAAACTGTCTTTT.

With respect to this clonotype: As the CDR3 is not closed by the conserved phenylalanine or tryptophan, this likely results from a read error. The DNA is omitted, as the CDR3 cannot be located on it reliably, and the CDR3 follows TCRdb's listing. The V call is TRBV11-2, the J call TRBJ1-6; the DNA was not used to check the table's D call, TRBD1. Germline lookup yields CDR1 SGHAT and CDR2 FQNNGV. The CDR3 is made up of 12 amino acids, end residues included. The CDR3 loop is CASNHTDREAHL.

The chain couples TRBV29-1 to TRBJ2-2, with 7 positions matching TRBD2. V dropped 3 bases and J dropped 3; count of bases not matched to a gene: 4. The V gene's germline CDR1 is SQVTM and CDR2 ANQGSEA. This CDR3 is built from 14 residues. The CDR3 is CSVEGGKYTGELFF. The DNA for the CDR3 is TGCAGCGTTGAGGGGGGGAAATACACCGGGGAGCTGTTTTTT.

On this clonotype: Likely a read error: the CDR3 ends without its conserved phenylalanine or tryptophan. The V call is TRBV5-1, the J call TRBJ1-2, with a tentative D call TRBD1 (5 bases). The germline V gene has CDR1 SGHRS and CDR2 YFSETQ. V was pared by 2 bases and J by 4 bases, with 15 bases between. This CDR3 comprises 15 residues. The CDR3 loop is CASSFDDSRGYGYTI. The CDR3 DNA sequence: TGCGCCAGCAGCTTTGACGACAGCCGGGGCTATGGCTACACCATC.

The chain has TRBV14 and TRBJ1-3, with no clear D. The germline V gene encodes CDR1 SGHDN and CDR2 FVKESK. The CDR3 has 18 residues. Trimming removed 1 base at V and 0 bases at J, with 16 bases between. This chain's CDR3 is CASSQVEDLYLSGNTIYF. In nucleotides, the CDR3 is TGTGCCAGCAGCCAAGTCGAGGACCTCTACCTCTCTGGAAACACCATATATTTT.

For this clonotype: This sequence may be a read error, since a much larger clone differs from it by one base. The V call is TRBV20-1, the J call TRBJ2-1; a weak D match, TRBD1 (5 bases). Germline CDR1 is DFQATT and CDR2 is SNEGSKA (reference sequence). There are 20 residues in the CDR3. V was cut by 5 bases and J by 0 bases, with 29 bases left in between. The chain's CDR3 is CSALKPHRPRVIGSYNEQFF. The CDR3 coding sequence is TGCAGTGCTCTTAAACCCCACAGGCCTCGAGTTATTGGCTCCTACAATGAGCAGTTCTTC.

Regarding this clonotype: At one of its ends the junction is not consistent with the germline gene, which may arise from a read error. The CDR3: CSDRRDSQETQCF. The DNA for the CDR3 is TGCAGTGATAGGAGGGACTCCCAAGAGACCCAGTGCTTC. The chain is built from TRBV20-1 and TRBJ2-5, with a possible D match to TRBD2 (6 bases). There are 13 residues in the CDR3. Germline V gene lookup returns CDR1 DFQATT and CDR2 SNEGSKA (reference sequence).

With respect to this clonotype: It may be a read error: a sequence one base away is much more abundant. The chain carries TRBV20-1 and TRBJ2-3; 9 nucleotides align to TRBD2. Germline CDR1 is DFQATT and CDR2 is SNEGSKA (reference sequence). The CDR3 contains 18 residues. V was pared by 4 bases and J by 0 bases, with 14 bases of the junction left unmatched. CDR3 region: CSAIHLSGSLRSTDTQYF. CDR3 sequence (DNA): TGCAGTGCTATCCACCTTAGCGGGAGCCTGCGTAGCACAGATACGCAGTATTTT.

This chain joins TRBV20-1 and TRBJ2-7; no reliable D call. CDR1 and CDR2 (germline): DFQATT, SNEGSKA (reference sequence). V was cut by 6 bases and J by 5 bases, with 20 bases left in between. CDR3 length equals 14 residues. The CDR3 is CSALGSVAMNEQYF. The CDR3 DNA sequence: TGCAGTGCCCTAGGATCAGTGGCTATGAACGAGCAGTACTTC.

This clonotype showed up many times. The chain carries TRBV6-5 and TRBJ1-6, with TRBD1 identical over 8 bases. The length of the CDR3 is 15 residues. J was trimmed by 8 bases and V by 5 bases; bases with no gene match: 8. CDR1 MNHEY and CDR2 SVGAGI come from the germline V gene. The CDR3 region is CASSRTDRGDSPLHF. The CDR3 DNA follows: TGTGCCAGCAGTCGCACCGACAGGGGTGATTCACCCCTCCACTTT.

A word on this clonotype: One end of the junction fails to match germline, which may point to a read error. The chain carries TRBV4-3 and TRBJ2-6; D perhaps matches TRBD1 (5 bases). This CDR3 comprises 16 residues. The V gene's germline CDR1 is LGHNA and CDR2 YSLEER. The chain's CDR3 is CASSQEAVSGANIMTF. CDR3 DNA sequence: TGCGCTAGCAGCCAAGAGGCGGTGTCTGGGGCCAACATCATGACTTTC.

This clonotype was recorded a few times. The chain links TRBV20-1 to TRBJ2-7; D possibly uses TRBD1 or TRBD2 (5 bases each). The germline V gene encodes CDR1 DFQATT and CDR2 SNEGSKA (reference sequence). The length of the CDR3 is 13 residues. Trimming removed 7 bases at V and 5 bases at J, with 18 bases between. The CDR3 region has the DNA TGCAGTGTTTGGGACGCTACCCCCGACGAGCAGTACTTC. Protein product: CSVWDATPDEQYF.

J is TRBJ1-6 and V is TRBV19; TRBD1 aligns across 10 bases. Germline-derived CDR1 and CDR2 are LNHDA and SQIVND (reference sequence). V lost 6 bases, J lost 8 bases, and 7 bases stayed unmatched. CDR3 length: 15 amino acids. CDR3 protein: CASRIGTGVDSPLHF. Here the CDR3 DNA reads TGTGCCAGTAGGATCGGGACAGGGGTGGATTCACCCCTCCACTTT.

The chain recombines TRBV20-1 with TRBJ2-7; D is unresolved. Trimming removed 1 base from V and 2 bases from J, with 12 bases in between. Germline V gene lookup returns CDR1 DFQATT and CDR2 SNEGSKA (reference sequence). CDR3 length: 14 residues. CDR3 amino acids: CSARVPSCPYEQYF. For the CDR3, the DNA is TGCAGTGCTAGAGTCCCCAGCTGTCCCTACGAGCAGTACTTC.

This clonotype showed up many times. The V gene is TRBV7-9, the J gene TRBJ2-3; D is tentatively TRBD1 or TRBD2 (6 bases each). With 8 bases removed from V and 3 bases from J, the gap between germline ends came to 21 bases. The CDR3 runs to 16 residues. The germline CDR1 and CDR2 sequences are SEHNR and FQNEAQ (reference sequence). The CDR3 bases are TGTGCCAGCGCTCCCCAGCTGGGGGGCAGGACAGATACGCAGTATTTT. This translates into CASAPQLGGRTDTQYF.

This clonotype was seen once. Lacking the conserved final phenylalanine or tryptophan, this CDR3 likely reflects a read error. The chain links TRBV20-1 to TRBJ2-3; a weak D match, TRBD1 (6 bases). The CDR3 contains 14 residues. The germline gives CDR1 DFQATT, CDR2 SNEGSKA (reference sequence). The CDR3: CNASPRGNTDTQYC. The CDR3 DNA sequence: TGCAATGCTAGTCCCAGGGGCAACACAGATACGCAGTATTGT.

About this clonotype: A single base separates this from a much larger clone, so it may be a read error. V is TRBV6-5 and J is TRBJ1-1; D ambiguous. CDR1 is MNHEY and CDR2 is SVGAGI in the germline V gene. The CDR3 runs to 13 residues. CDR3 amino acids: CVSSYGVRGEAFF. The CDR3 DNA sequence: TGTGTCAGCAGTTACGGGGTACGGGGAGAAGCTTTCTTT.

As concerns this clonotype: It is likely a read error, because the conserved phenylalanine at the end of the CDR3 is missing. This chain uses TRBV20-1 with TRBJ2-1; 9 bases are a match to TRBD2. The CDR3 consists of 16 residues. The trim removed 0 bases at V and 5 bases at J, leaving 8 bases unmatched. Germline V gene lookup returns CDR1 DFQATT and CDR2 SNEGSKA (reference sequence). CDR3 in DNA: TGCAGTGCTAGAGACACTAGCGGGCCCCGTAACAATGAGCAGTTCTTA. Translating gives CSARDTSGPRNNEQFL.